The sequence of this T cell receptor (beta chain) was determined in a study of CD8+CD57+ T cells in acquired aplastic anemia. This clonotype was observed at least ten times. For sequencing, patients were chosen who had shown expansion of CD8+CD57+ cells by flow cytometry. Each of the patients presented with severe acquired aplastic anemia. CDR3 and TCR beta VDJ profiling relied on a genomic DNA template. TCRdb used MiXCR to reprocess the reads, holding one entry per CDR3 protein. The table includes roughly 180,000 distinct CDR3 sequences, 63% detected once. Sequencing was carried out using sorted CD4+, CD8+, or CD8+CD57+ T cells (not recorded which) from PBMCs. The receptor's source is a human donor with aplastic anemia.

The CDR3 DNA sequence: TGTGCCAGCAGCTTAGGAGAGACAGTCAACACTGAAGCTTTCTTT. It translates to CASSLGETVNTEAFF. This chain links TRBV7-6 with TRBJ1-1; D is possibly TRBD1 (5 bases). The CDR3 contains 15 residues. Germline V gives CDR1 SGHVS, CDR2 FNYEAQ. The ends were cut back, 1 base at V and 2 bases at J, with 11 bases in the middle.